A single count supports the clone carrying this TCR beta chain. CDR3 length: 17 amino acids. V shed 1 base, J shed 6 bases, and the junction held 10 bases outside the gene matches. The germline CDR1 and CDR2 sequences are MGHRA and YSYEKL. This sample was taken from a study of blood T cell repertoires in COVID-19. In the source study's methods: The authors estimated nucleated cell counts from reference gene primer amplification. TCRdb keeps only in-frame clones here, not all; method: immunoSEQ multiplex PCR. D and trimming come from the DNA, and the V and J calls and clone size come from that table. In the table there are about 30,000 clones, more than 75% of which are singletons.

Sequencing was performed on peripheral blood. The chain carries TRBV4-1 and TRBJ1-4; TRBD1 matches at 8 bases. This clonotype was sampled from a human donor in a cohort sampled during active COVID-19. The donor label of this sample is uncertain. CDR3 bases: TGCGCCAGCAGCCAAGGTTCCGGGACAGGTCGAGATGAAAAACTGTTTTTT. Protein product: CASSQGSGTGRDEKLFF.